This T cell receptor (beta chain) stems from a study of cytomegalovirus exposure and HLA in healthy donors. The table came from immunoSEQ multiplex PCR; TCRdb's copy has only in-frame clones and leaves some out. The sample lists fewer than 70,000 clones; roughly 90% were seen once. It was the 120-subject validation cohort, separate from the roughly 700-subject first cohort, to which the donors belonged. Germline assignment: CDR1 MNHEY and CDR2 SMNVEV (reference sequence). V trimming: 6 bases; J trimming: 1 base; junction bases outside the gene matches: 9. The CDR3 contains 16 residues. The sample was PBMCs. The source is a man between 18 and 29 years old in good health and CMV-seronegative. V and J are TRBV27 and TRBJ1-3, with 7 bases matching TRBD1. CDR3 loop: CASRGNRGESGNTIYF. CDR3 nucleotides: TGTGCCAGCAGGGGTAACAGGGGAGAATCTGGAAACACCATATATTTT.